This T cell receptor beta chain emerged from a study of lung T cells in sarcoidosis with Löfgren's syndrome (dated by TCRdb to the late 2010s). About the full investigation: Sarcoidosis was characterized as a granulomatous, predominantly pulmonary disease marked by accumulation of CD4+ T cells in bronchoalveolar lavage fluid. The repertoire analyses focused on Löfgren's syndrome patients. Study-wide findings and limitations: When alphabeta pairing was analyzed, TRAV12-1 tended to pair preferentially with TRBV2, and the resulting paired TCRs displayed CDR3 homology. CDR3 motifs in TRAV12-1 and TRBV2 were reported to be shared across several Lofgren's syndrome patients, which suggests public CD4+ TCR repertoires. Compared with control subjects, Lofgren's syndrome patients reportedly showed the greatest expansion in the V gene segments TRAV12-1 and TRBV2. Recognition of a sarcoidosis-associated antigen was only suggested; the antigen itself remained putative and unidentified.

CD4+ T cells collected through bronchoalveolar lavage were the source used for profiling TCR repertoires. TCRdb lists the instrument as Illumina MiSeq. The public sequencing data were trimmed at Q25 with fastp and processed into clonotypes with MiXCR by TCRdb, which kept only in-frame beta chains. Each record represents a unique CDR3 protein, reported with the most common genes and DNA among its rows. Present in this sample are about 19,000 distinct CDR3 sequences, around 23% of which were seen just once. Of the sample, around 0.77% is held by the ten largest clones. The CDR3 holds 12 amino acids from the cysteine to the phenylalanine. Only CDR3 DNA remains: 36 bases, in frame from the first base. According to the germline V gene, CDR1 reads SGHAT and CDR2 reads FQNNGV. V gives up 3 bases and J gives up 7 bases, and the segment between their germline ends measures 10 bases. This clonotype appeared many times. Its cognate antigen has yet to be identified. Base-call qualities are not available, and no considerably larger clone is one nucleotide away.

This TCR was sampled from a human donor with sarcoidosis (Löfgren's syndrome or another form), or a control subject (not recorded which). The rearrangement joined TRBV11-2 to TRBJ2-7; the best D guess is TRBD2, with 6 bases matching. The sequencing input was CD4+ T cells from bronchoalveolar lavage. The CDR3 reads CASSFNAGEQYF. The DNA sequence follows: TGTGCCAGCAGCTTTAATGCGGGGGAGCAGTACTTC.